This section outlines one T cell receptor beta chain sequence together with its context. Clones were sequenced by immunoSEQ multiplex PCR, and TCRdb holds only the in-frame ones, with some missing. The data show around 58,000 clones, roughly 91% seen once. The data belong to a study of OX40 agonist ivuxolimab in advanced cancers. Study-level background: Age averaged around 60 years (range about 23 to 80), and 70% to 85% were male.

Trimming took 6 bases from V and 6 from J; bases not matched to a gene: 8. Germline CDR1 and CDR2: LNHNV and YYDKDF (reference sequence). This CDR3 is 13 amino acids long. Patients who had autoimmune disease history or got systemic immunosuppression were left out. This TCR came from an adult with an advanced solid tumor such as melanoma, head and neck, liver or kidney cancer. Sequencing was performed on CD4+ or CD8+ T cells sorted from blood, taken in a trial of the OX40 agonist ivuxolimab. This rearrangement joins TRBV15 to TRBJ2-7; the match to TRBD1 covers 7 bases. CDR3 nucleotides: TGTGCCACCAGGAAGACAGGGAGAAGCGAGCAGTACTTC. This encodes CATRKTGRSEQYF.